One and the same sample provided the 15 T cell receptor beta chains below, sequenced in a study of cytomegalovirus exposure and HLA in healthy donors. A multiplex PCR was run with 60 Vbeta primers and 13 Jbeta primers. The repertoire was sequenced with immunoSEQ multiplex PCR; TCRdb's copy has only in-frame clones and lacks some. Of roughly 150,000 clones listed, approximately 73% are singletons. Sequencing was done on a sample of PBMCs. The receptors come from a man aged 25-45 years in good health and CMV-seropositive.

The genes are TRBV7-2 and TRBJ1-5, with D tentatively TRBD1 (6 bases). The CDR3 has 16 amino acids. In germline, CDR1 is SGHTA, CDR2 FQGNSA. Trimming took 4 bases from V and 2 from J, leaving 15 bases between them. The CDR3 protein is CASSSRTGQGNQPQHF. CDR3 bases: TGTGCCAGCAGCTCTCGAACGGGACAAGGCAATCAGCCCCAGCATTTT.

The chain employs TRBV19 and TRBJ1-5; unclear D gene. CDR3 length: 13 amino acids. V was pared by 3 bases and J by 4 bases, with 7 bases between. Germline values: CDR1 LNHDA, CDR2 SQIVND (reference sequence). This chain's CDR3 is CASSIQMNQPQHF. In DNA, the CDR3 is TGTGCCAGTAGTATCCAGATGAATCAGCCCCAGCATTTT.

In its sample, this clone was seen once. The sample contains more than one DNA sequence encoding this CDR3. The chain has TRBV15 and TRBJ1-1; D gene uncertain. Germline V gives CDR1 LNHNV, CDR2 YYDKDF (reference sequence). V dropped 1 base and J dropped 2 bases, with 5 bases sitting between them. This CDR3 contains 13 residues. CDR3 nucleotides: TGTGCCACCAGCAGAGCTTCCAACACTGAAGCTTTCTTT. Protein sequence: CATSRASNTEAFF.

In this sample, this clone turned up a few times. The CDR3 bases are TGTGCCAGCCGGAGGGTTGCTAGCAATCAGCCCCAGCATTTT. Amino acids: CASRRVASNQPQHF. The chain carries TRBV27 and TRBJ1-5; no firm D call. This CDR3 contains 14 residues. The germline V gene encodes CDR1 MNHEY and CDR2 SMNVEV (reference sequence). V was shortened by 8 bases and J by 0 bases, with 11 bases between the two germline ends.

This rearrangement joins TRBV7-9 to TRBJ2-7; 12 nucleotides match TRBD1. J lost 4 bases, V lost 1 base, and 2 bases had no gene match. Germline V gene data show CDR1 as SEHNR and CDR2 as FQNEAQ (reference sequence). There are 15 residues in the CDR3. The chain's CDR3 is CASSLGGQGAYEQYF. CDR3 nucleotide sequence: TGTGCCAGCAGCTTAGGGGGACAGGGGGCTTACGAGCAGTACTTC. Complete variable domain (other parts from reference TRBV7-9 and TRBJ2-7): DTGVSQNPRHKITKRGQNVTFRCDPISEHNRLYWYRQTLGQGPEFLTYFQNEAQLEKSRLLSDRFSAERPKGSFSTLEIQRTEQGDSAMYLCASSLGGQGAYEQYFGPGTRLTVT.

The chain joins TRBV19 to TRBJ2-1, with TRBD2 matching over 7 bases. The CDR3 sequence is 15 residues long. With V trimmed by 3 bases and J by 9 bases, 11 bases remained unmatched. Germline V gives CDR1 LNHDA, CDR2 SQIVND (reference sequence). The CDR3 loop reads CASSMRGQGGVEQFF. The CDR3 nucleotides are TGTGCCAGTAGTATGAGGGGTCAGGGAGGGGTTGAGCAGTTCTTC. The whole variable domain, remainder taken from reference TRBV19 and TRBJ2-1, is DGGITQSPKYLFRKEGQNVTLSCEQNLNHDAMYWYRQDPGQGLRLIYYSQIVNDFQKGDIAEGYSVSREKKESFPLTVTSAQKNPTAFYLCASSMRGQGGVEQFFGPGTRLTVL.

J is TRBJ2-3 and V is TRBV19; 13 bases agree with TRBD2. Germline trimming cut 0 bases from V and 2 bases from J; bases unmatched to any gene: 2. Germline V gene data show CDR1 as LNHDA and CDR2 as SQIVND (reference sequence). The CDR3 runs to 17 residues. In DNA, the CDR3 is TGTGCCAGTAGTATAGACGGGACTAGCGGGGTCACAGATACGCAGTATTTT. It specifies CASSIDGTSGVTDTQYF.

V is TRBV6-1 and J is TRBJ2-7, with D maybe TRBD2 (5 bases). V lost 11 bases, J lost 1 base, and 6 bases lay in between. The germline gives CDR1 MNHNS, CDR2 SASEGT. The CDR3 extends over 10 amino acids. CDR3 nucleotides: TGTGCCTGCGGGTCCTACGAGCAGTACTTC. As protein: CACGSYEQYF.

This clone was seen more than once but under ten times. The chain combines TRBV5-1 with TRBJ2-3; 9 bases fit TRBD2. This CDR3 is built from 14 residues. Germline CDR1 SGHRS, CDR2 YFSETQ. The trim removed 4 bases at V and 4 bases at J, leaving 4 bases unmatched. CDR3 in DNA: TGCGCCAGCAGCCGGGGACTAGCCCCAGATACGCAGTATTTT. As protein: CASSRGLAPDTQYF.

There are a few counts of this clone. The rearrangement links TRBV7-9 to TRBJ2-2; tentative D call: TRBD2 (6 bases). The CDR3 covers 17 residues. The V end was cut by 4 bases, the J end by 1 base, with 16 bases between. The germline CDR1 and CDR2 sequences are SEHNR and FQNEAQ (reference sequence). The CDR3 protein is CASSYPRAEGNTGELFF. Here the CDR3 DNA reads TGTGCCAGCAGCTATCCCAGAGCGGAGGGGAACACCGGGGAGCTGTTTTTT.

The J gene is TRBJ2-5, the V gene TRBV28; 12 bases are a match to TRBD1. The V gene's germline CDR1 is MDHEN and CDR2 SYDVKM. This CDR3 has 17 amino acids. J was trimmed by 3 bases and V by 7 bases; bases with no gene match: 12. In DNA, the CDR3 is TGTGCCAGCAAACCCGGGACAGGGGGCGCCTGGAAAGAGACCCAGTACTTC. It codes for CASKPGTGGAWKETQYF.

This clone was found once. CDR3 nucleotides: TGTGCCAGCAGTCCAGGGATCACTCAGCCCCAGCATTTT. Protein: CASSPGITQPQHF. This chain uses TRBV28 with TRBJ1-5; possibly TRBD1 for D (5 bases). V lost 5 bases to trimming and J lost 6 bases, with 11 bases between them. The CDR3 extends over 13 amino acids. CDR1 is MDHEN, CDR2 SYDVKM, per germline. Together with reference TRBV28 and TRBJ1-5, the CDR3 gives the full variable domain: DVKVTQSSRYLVKRTGEKVFLECVQDMDHENMFWYRQDPGLGLRLIYFSYDVKMKEKGDIPEGYSVSREKKERFSLILESASTNQTSMYLCASSPGITQPQHFGDGTRLSIL.

Of note for this clone: Sequence at one end of the junction differs from germline and may be a read error. The chain recombines TRBV7-7 with TRBJ1-3; no clear D. The CDR3 sequence is 15 residues long. Germline V CDR1 and CDR2: SSHAT, FNYEAQ (reference sequence). The CDR3 spells CASSLGPGLGNTIYF. As DNA, the CDR3 is TGTGCTAGCAGCTTAGGCCCTGGCCTTGGAAACACCATATATTTT.

The chain combines TRBV7-3 with TRBJ2-1; the match to TRBD1 covers 7 bases. Trimming cost V 5 bases and J 1 base; bases outside gene matches: 11. Germline assignment: CDR1 SGHTA and CDR2 FQGTGA. The CDR3 is 17 amino acids. CDR3 nucleotide sequence: TGTGCCAGCAGCCCCACAGACAGGGCTGGATCCTACAATGAGCAGTTCTTC. Its translation is CASSPTDRAGSYNEQFF.

This chain joins TRBV28 and TRBJ1-4, with D maybe TRBD1 (5 bases). This CDR3 comprises 16 residues. V dropped 3 bases and J dropped 2 bases, with 13 bases sitting between them. Germline lookup yields CDR1 MDHEN and CDR2 SYDVKM. Here the CDR3 reads CASSLWGGDTNEKLFF. The CDR3 coding sequence is TGTGCCAGCAGTTTGTGGGGCGGGGATACTAATGAAAAACTGTTTTTT.